This entry lists 4 T cell receptor beta chains sequenced from one sample in a study of blood T cell repertoires in COVID-19. This table comes from immunoSEQ multiplex PCR, and its TCRdb copy is limited to in-frame clones, with some not included. The table lists some 420,000 clones, roughly nine tenths of them singletons, with around 1.1% in the top ten. The specimen was PBMCs or T cells enriched from blood (not recorded which). Source of these receptors: a man in his thirties or forties who had recovered from COVID-19.

The V gene is TRBV20-1, the J gene TRBJ2-1; D is unresolved. Germline V gene sequence: CDR1 DFQATT, CDR2 SNEGSKA (reference sequence). V was trimmed by 6 bases and J by 9 bases, leaving 9 bases between them. The CDR3 consists of 10 residues. CDR3 region: CSALVREQFF. CDR3 DNA: TGCAGTGCCCTTGTTCGTGAGCAGTTCTTC.

In this sample, this clone turned up once. V usage is TRBV24-1 and J usage is TRBJ1-3; D is perhaps TRBD1 (6 bases). CDR1 is KGHDR, CDR2 SFDVKD, per germline. Trimming stripped 2 bases from V and 1 base from J, with 11 bases between. The CDR3 loop spans 16 amino acids. In nucleotides, the CDR3 is TGTGCCACCAGTGATTCGGGCAGGGGATCTGGAAACACCATATATTTT. Its translation is CATSDSGRGSGNTIYF.

CDR3: CASSLRTSGDQETQYF. The CDR3, as DNA: TGTGCCAGCAGCTTGAGGACTAGCGGGGACCAAGAGACCCAGTACTTC. The genes are TRBV11-2 and TRBJ2-5; 12 bases align to TRBD2. V lost 3 bases and J lost 0; bases outside the gene matches: 2. CDR1 is SGHAT, CDR2 FQNNGV, per germline. CDR3 length: 16 residues.

This clone was observed a single time. The chain links TRBV6-4 to TRBJ2-2; a possible D gene is TRBD2 (6 bases). V was clipped by 4 bases and J by 5 bases, with 11 bases between them. Per germline, CDR1 MRHNA and CDR2 SNTAGT. There are 14 residues in the CDR3. The CDR3 DNA is TGTGCCAGCAGTGGTCAGGCGGGGACCGGGGAGCTGTTTTTT. Amino acids: CASSGQAGTGELFF.